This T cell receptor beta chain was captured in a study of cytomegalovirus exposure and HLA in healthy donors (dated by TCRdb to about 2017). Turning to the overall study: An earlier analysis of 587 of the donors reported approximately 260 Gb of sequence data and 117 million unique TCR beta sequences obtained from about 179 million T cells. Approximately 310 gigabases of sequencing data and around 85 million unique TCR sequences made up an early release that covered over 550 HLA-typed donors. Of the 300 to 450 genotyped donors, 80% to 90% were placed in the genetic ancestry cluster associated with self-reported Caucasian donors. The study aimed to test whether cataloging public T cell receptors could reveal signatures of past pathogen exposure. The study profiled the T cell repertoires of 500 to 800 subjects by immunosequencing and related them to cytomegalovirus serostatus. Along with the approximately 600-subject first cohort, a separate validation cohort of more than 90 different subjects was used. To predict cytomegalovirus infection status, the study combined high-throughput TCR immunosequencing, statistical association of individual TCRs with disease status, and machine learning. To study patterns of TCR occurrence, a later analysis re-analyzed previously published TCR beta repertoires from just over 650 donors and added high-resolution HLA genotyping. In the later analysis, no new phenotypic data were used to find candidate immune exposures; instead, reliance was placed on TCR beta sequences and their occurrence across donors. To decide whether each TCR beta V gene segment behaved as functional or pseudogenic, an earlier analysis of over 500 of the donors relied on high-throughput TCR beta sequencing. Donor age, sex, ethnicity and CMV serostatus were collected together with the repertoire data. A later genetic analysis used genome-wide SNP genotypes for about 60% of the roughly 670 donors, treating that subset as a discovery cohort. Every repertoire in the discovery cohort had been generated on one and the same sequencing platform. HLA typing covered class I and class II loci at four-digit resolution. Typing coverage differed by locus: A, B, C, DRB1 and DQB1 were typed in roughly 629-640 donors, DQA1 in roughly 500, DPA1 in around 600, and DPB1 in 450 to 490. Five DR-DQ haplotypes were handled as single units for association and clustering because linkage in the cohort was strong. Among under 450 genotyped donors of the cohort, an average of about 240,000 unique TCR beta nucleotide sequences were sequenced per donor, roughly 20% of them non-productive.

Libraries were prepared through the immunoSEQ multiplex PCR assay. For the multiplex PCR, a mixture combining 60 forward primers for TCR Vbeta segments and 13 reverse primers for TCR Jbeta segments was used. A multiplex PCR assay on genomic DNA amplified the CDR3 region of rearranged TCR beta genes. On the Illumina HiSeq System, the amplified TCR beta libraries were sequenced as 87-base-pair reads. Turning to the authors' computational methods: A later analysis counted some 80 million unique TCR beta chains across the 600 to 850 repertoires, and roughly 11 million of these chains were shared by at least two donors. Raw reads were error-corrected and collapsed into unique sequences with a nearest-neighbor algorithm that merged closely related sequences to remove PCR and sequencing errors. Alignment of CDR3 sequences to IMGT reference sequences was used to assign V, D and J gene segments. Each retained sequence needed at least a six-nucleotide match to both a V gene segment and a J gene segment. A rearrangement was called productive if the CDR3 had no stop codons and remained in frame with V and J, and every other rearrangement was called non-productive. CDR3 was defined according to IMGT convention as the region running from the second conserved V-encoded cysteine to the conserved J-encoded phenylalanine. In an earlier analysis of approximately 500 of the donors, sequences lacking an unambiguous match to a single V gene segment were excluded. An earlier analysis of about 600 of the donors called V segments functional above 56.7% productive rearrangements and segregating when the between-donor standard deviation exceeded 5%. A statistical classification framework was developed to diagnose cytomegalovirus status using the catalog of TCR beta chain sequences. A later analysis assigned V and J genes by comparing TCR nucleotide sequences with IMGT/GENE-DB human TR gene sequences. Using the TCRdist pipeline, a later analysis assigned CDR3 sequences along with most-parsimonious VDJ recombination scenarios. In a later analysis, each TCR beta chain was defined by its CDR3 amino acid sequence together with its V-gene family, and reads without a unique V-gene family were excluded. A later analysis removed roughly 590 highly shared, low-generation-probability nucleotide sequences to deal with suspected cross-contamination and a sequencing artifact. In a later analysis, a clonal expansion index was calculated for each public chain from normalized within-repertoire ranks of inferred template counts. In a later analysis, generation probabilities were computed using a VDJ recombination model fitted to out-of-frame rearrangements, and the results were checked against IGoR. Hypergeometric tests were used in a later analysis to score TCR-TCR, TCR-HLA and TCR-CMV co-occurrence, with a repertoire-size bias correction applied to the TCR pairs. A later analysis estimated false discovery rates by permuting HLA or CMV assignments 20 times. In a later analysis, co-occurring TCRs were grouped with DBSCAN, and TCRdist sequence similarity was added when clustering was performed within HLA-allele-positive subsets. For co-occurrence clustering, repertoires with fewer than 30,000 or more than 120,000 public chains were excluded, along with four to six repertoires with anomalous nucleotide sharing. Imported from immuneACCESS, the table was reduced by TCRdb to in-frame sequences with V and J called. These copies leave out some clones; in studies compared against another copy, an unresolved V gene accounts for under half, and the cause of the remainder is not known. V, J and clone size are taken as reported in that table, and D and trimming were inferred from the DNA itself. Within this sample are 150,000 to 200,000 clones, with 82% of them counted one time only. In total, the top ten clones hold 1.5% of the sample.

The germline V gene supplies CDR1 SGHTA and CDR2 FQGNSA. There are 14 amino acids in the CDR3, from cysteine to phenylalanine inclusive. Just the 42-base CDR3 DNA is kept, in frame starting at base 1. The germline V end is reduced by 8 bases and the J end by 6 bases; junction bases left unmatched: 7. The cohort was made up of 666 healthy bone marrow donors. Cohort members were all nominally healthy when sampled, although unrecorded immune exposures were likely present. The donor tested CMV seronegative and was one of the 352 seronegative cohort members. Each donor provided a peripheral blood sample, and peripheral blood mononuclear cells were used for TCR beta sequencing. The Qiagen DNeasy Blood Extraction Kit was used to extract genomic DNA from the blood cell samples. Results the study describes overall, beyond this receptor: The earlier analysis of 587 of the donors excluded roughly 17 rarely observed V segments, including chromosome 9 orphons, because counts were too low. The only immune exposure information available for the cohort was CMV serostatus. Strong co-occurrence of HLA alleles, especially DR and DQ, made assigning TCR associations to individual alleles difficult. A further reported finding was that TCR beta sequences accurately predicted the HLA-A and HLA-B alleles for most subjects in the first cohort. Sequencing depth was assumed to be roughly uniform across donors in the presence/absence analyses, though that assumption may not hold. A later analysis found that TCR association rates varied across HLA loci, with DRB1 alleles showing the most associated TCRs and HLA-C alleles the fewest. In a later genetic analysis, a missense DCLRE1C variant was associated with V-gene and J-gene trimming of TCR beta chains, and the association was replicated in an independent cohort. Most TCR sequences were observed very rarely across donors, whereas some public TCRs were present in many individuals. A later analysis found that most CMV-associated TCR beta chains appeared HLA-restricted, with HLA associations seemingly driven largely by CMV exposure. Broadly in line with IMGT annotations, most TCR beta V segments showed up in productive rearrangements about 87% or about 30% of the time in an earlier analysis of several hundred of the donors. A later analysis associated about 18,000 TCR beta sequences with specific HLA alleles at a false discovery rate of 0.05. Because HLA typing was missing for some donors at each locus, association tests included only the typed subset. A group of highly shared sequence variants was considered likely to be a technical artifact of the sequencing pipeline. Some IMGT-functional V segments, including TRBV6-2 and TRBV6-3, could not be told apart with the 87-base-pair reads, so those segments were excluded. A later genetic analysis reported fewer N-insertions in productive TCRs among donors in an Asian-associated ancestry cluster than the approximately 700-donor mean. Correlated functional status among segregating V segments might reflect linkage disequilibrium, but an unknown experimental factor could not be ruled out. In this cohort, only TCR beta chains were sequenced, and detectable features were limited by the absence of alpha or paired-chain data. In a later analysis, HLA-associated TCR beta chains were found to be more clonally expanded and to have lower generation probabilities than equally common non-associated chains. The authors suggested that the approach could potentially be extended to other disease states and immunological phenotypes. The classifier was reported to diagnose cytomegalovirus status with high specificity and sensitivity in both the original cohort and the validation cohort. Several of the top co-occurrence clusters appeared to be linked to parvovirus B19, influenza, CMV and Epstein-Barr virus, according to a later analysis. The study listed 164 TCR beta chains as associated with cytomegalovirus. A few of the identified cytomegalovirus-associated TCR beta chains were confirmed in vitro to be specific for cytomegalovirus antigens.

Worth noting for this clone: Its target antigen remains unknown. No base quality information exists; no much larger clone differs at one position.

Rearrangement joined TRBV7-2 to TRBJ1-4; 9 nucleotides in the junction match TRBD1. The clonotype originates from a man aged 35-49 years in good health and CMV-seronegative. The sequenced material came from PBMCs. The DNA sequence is TGTGCCAGCGCCCGGGGACAGGGTTATGAAAAACTGTTTTTT. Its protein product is CASARGQGYEKLFF.